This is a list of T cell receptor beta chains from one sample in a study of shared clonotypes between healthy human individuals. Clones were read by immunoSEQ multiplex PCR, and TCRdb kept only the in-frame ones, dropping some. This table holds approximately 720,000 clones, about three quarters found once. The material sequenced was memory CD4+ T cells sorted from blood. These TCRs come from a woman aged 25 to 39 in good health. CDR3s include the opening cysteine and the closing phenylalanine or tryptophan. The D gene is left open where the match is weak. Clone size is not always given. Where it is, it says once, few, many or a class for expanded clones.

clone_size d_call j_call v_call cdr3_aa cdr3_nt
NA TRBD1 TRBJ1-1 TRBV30 CAWRIKGQGPQAFF TGTGCCTGGAGGATAAAGGGACAGGGGCCACAAGCTTTCTTT
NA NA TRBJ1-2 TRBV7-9 CASSLAGVDLGGYTF TGTGCCAGCAGCTTAGCCGGTGTCGACCTGGGTGGCTACACCTTC
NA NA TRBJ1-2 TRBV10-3 CAISESTGGLSGGYTF TGTGCCATCAGTGAGTCGACAGGCGGCCTGTCCGGGGGCTACACCTTC
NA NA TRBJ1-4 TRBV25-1 CASSHQGATNEKLFF TGTGCCAGCAGCCATCAGGGTGCAACTAATGAAAAACTGTTTTTT
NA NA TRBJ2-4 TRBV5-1 CASSAGTSSNIQYF TGCGCCAGCAGCGCGGGGACGTCCTCTAACATTCAGTACTTC
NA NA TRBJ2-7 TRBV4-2 CASSQDGIGQYF TGTGCCAGCAGCCAAGACGGAATCGGGCAGTACTTC
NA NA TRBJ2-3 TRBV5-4 CASSSPGLTDTQYF TGTGCCAGCAGCTCGCCGGGCCTCACAGATACGCAGTATTTT
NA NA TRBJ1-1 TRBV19 CASSIVWMRDTEAFF TGTGCCAGTAGTATAGTTTGGATGCGGGACACTGAAGCTTTCTTT
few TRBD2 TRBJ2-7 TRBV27 CASRSSSFPQGTSGAYEQYF TGTGCCAGCCGTAGTTCCAGTTTTCCGCAGGGGACTAGCGGAGCCTACGAGCAGTACTTC
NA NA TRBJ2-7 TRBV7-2 CASSLSDGRYEQYF TGTGCCAGCAGCTTATCTGACGGTCGCTACGAGCAGTACTTC
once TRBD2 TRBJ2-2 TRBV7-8 CASSNKRERGTGELFF TGTGCCAGCAGCAACAAGCGGGAGCGGGGAACCGGGGAGCTGTTTTTT
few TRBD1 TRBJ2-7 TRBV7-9 CASSAEGQGATYEQYF TGTGCCAGCAGCGCCGAGGGGCAGGGGGCTACCTACGAGCAGTACTTC
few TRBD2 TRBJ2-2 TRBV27 CASTGTSGTGELFF TGTGCCAGCACGGGGACTAGCGGGACCGGGGAGCTGTTTTTT
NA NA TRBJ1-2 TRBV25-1 CASSEVGTYGYTF TGTGCCAGCAGTGAAGTCGGAACCTATGGCTACACCTTC
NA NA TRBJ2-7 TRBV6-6 CASSYRETYEQYF TGTGCCAGCAGTTACAGGGAAACCTACGAGCAGTACTTC
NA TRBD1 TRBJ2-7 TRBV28 CASTGQGGLYEQYF TGTGCCAGCACCGGACAGGGGGGCCTGTACGAGCAGTACTTC
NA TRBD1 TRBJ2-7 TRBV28 CASFPGGSDYEQYF TGTGCCAGCTTCCCAGGGGGCTCGGACTACGAGCAGTACTTC
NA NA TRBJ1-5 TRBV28 CASRQDKQGFVDQPQHF TGTGCCAGCAGGCAGGACAAACAGGGTTTTGTTGATCAGCCCCAGCATTTT
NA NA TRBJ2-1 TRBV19 CASNGGGAQSGNEQFF TGTGCCAGCAACGGGGGCGGCGCTCAAAGTGGAAATGAGCAGTTCTTC
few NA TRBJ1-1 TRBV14 CASSQVGFGAFF TGTGCCAGCAGCCAAGTGGGGTTTGGGGCTTTCTTT
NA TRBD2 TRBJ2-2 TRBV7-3 CASSAGTSSGELFF TGTGCCAGCAGCGCGGGGACTAGCTCCGGGGAGCTGTTTTTT
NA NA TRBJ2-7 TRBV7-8 CASSLVDGPIYF TGTGCCAGCAGCTTAGTTGATGGACCCATCTACTTC
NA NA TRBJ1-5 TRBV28 CASSFGWGSHQPQHF TGTGCCAGCAGTTTCGGGTGGGGGAGCCATCAGCCCCAGCATTTT
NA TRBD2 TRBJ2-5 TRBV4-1 CASSPLRLADPQETQYF TGCGCCAGCAGCCCACTCCGGCTAGCGGACCCACAAGAGACCCAGTACTTC
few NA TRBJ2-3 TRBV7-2 CASSTMGSTDTQYF TGTGCCAGCAGCACCATGGGGAGCACAGATACGCAGTATTTT
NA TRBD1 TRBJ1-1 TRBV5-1 CASKLQGAKFTEAFF TGCGCCAGCAAATTACAGGGGGCAAAATTCACTGAAGCTTTCTTT
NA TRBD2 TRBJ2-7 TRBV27 CASSKGLVYEQYF TGTGCCAGCAGTAAGGGACTAGTGTACGAGCAGTACTTC
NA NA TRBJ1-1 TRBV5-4 CASSLNQQPNTEAFF TGTGCCAGCAGCCTAAACCAGCAGCCGAACACTGAAGCTTTCTTT
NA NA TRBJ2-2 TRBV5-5 CASSGGSGELFF TGTGCCAGCAGCGGGGGTTCTGGGGAGCTGTTTTTT
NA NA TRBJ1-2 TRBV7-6 CASSLVPNYGYTF TGTGCCAGCAGCTTAGTGCCAAACTATGGCTACACCTTC
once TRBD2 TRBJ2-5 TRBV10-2 CASSGGGRALETQYF TGCGCCAGCAGTGGGGGCGGGAGGGCCTTAGAGACCCAGTACTTC
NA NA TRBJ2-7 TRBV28 CASSLGSGEQYF TGTGCCAGCAGTTTAGGGTCGGGCGAGCAGTACTTC
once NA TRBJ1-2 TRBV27 CASSLGVNYGYTF TGTGCCAGCAGTTTGGGAGTTAACTATGGCTACACCTTC
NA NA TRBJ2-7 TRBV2 CASSVKGHEQYF TGTGCCAGCAGTGTTAAGGGCCACGAGCAGTACTTC
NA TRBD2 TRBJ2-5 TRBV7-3 CASSPRGREGRETQYF TGTGCCAGCAGCCCACGAGGGCGGGAGGGCCGGGAGACCCAGTACTTC
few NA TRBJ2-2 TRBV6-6 CATGGNYTGELFF TGTGCCACAGGAGGTAATTACACCGGGGAGCTGTTTTTT
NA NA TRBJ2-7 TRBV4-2 CASSFKGLGYYEQYF TGTGCCAGCAGCTTTAAGGGTTTGGGATACTACGAGCAGTACTTC
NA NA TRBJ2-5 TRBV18 CASSPSSPRAETQYF TGTGCCAGCTCACCTTCCAGCCCCAGGGCGGAGACCCAGTACTTC
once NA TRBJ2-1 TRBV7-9 CASSLAQVNNEQFF TGTGCCAGCAGCTTAGCACAGGTTAACAATGAGCAGTTCTTC
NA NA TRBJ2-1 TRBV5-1 CASSPGTLGNEQFF TGCGCCAGCAGCCCTGGGACTCTGGGAAATGAGCAGTTCTTC
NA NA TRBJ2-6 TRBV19 CASRQAGEVGANVLTF TGTGCCAGTAGACAGGCTGGGGAGGTGGGGGCCAACGTCCTGACTTTC
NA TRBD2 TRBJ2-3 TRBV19 CASSVLSSGSYTDTQYF TGTGCCAGTAGTGTCCTGAGTAGCGGGAGCTACACAGATACGCAGTATTTT
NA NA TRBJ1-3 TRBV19 CASILTVSGNTIYF TGTGCCAGTATCCTGACAGTCTCTGGAAACACCATATATTTT
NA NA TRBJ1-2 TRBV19 CASSEAGYGYTF TGTGCCAGTAGTGAAGCTGGGTATGGCTACACCTTC
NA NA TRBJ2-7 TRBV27 CASPPLVLGGMPYEQYF TGTGCCAGCCCGCCGCTCGTTCTGGGCGGTATGCCCTACGAGCAGTACTTC